These 20 T cell receptor beta chains originate from one sample sequenced in a study of blood T cells in healthy people across ages. A second about 7 to 12 cycle PCR used barcoded and J-beta primers. A single record per CDR3 protein comes from TCRdb applying MiXCR to the 5' RACE reads. The sample lists roughly 2 million distinct CDR3 sequences, roughly 49% occurring once. Sequenced material: blood. Every receptor here comes from a middle-aged woman in good health.

The genes are TRBV27 and TRBJ1-2, with TRBD1 matching over 7 bases. The length of the CDR3 is 13 residues. Germline values: CDR1 MNHEY, CDR2 SMNVEV (reference sequence). Unmatched junction bases numbered 6, after V lost 3 bases and J lost 8 bases. The DNA for the CDR3 is TGTGCCAGCAGTTTGGGACAGAATACGGGCTACACCTTC. Translation: CASSLGQNTGYTF.

CDR3 sequence (DNA): TGCAGTGCCCCCCGGGACAGGGGGAGCCAAGAGACCCAGTACTTC. This encodes CSAPRDRGSQETQYF. The gene calls are TRBV20-1 and TRBJ2-5; TRBD1 matches 11 bases. The length of the CDR3 is 15 residues. After removal of 6 bases from V and 1 base from J, the junction contained 7 bases not matched to a gene. The germline gives CDR1 DFQATT, CDR2 SNEGSKA (reference sequence).

V and J are TRBV12-3 or TRBV12-4 and TRBJ1-4, with D perhaps TRBD1 (5 bases). The CDR3 length is 15 residues. V was shortened by 7 bases and J by 0 bases, with 12 bases between the two germline ends. The CDR3 DNA is TGTGCCAGCAACGAGGGAGGGGCAACTAATGAAAAACTGTTTTTT. Its protein is CASNEGGATNEKLFF.

The chain is built from TRBV6-5 and TRBJ2-5; 11 nucleotides agree with TRBD2. Trimming cost V 2 bases and J 0 bases; bases outside gene matches: 8. CDR1 MNHEY and CDR2 SVGAGI come from the germline V gene. The CDR3 has 18 amino acids. The CDR3 is CASSYHFGLAGHQETQYF. CDR3 sequence (DNA): TGTGCCAGCAGTTACCACTTCGGACTAGCGGGCCACCAAGAGACCCAGTACTTC.

The J gene is TRBJ2-7, the V gene TRBV10-2, with 8 nucleotides matching TRBD1. Germline-derived CDR1 and CDR2 are WSHSY and SAAADI. J gave up 3 bases and V 6 bases, and 10 bases lay outside the gene matches. The CDR3 spans 15 residues. CDR3 nucleotides: TGCGCCAGCAGCCTCGGACAGGGAAAAATCTACGAGCAGTACTTC. Amino acid sequence: CASSLGQGKIYEQYF.

This chain joins TRBV20-1 and TRBJ1-1; D perhaps matches TRBD1 (6 bases). The ends were cut back, 1 base at V and 1 base at J, with 16 bases in the middle. Germline assignment: CDR1 DFQATT and CDR2 SNEGSKA (reference sequence). This CDR3 has 16 amino acids. The CDR3 DNA reads as TGCAGTGCTAGAGTTCCAACCGGGACAAAGAACACTGAAGCTTTCTTT. Residues: CSARVPTGTKNTEAFF.

The chain joins TRBV5-1 to TRBJ2-7; 11 nucleotides align to TRBD1. The junction had 6 bases not matched to a gene; V was cut back by 2 bases and J by 5 bases. The CDR3 totals 15 residues. The germline V gene encodes CDR1 SGHRS and CDR2 YFSETQ. CDR3 sequence reads: CASSLLRDRGNEQYF. CDR3 DNA sequence: TGCGCCAGCAGCTTACTCCGGGACAGGGGGAACGAGCAGTACTTC.

The V call is TRBV7-2, the J call TRBJ2-7; D is unresolved. Per germline, CDR1 SGHTA and CDR2 FQGNSA. This CDR3 is 13 amino acids long. The V end lost 1 base, the J end lost 7 bases, and 11 bases lay between the germline ends. CDR3 in amino acids: CASSLEHLNEQYF. The CDR3 DNA reads TGTGCCAGCAGCTTAGAACACCTCAATGAGCAGTACTTC.

The V gene is TRBV7-9, the J gene TRBJ1-4; D ambiguous. CDR1 SEHNR and CDR2 FQNEAQ come from the germline V gene (reference sequence). Deletions cut 0 bases from V and 8 bases from J, with 10 bases between. This CDR3 is built from 14 residues. CDR3 DNA sequence: TGTGCCAGCAGCTTAGCGTGGGGAGAAGAAAAACTGTTTTTT. This codes for CASSLAWGEEKLFF.

The CDR3 region has the DNA TGTGCCAGCAGCTCTGTCAGTGTAGAGACCCAGTACTTC. This translates into CASSSVSVETQYF. This chain links TRBV7-2 with TRBJ2-5; D gene uncertain. Germline CDR1 and CDR2: SGHTA and FQGNSA. This CDR3 has 13 residues. Trimming pared 4 bases from V and 4 bases from J, leaving 10 bases between.

The gene calls are TRBV4-1 and TRBJ2-3; D may be TRBD2 (5 bases). The germline V gene has CDR1 MGHRA and CDR2 YSYEKL. Trimming shortened V by 4 bases and J by 1 base, and 12 bases separated the two germline ends. This CDR3 has 15 amino acids. The CDR3 nucleotides are TGCGCCAGCAGCCCCTCTAGCTTTGGCACAGATACGCAGTATTTT. Its translation: CASSPSSFGTDTQYF.

This rearrangement joins TRBV20-1 to TRBJ2-4; a weak D match, TRBD1 (6 bases). The J call may be faulty, since TRBJ2-7 better matches the DNA end. The CDR3 consists of 15 residues. The germline V gene has CDR1 DFQATT and CDR2 SNEGSKA (reference sequence). Here the CDR3 DNA reads TGCAGTGCTAGAGATATACGGACAGAAGGTTACGAGCAGTACTTC. The encoded protein is CSARDIRTEGYEQYF.

The chain combines TRBV11-2 with TRBJ1-1; 7 bases are a match to TRBD1. Germline trimming cut 0 bases from V and 2 bases from J; bases unmatched to any gene: 3. Germline V gives CDR1 SGHAT, CDR2 FQNNGV. This CDR3 is 15 amino acids long. CDR3 nucleotides: TGTGCCAGCAGCTTAGATGACAGGGATAACACTGAAGCTTTCTTT. Amino acid sequence: CASSLDDRDNTEAFF.

This clonotype came up many times. This chain uses TRBV9 with TRBJ2-7; possibly TRBD2 for D (6 bases). This CDR3 comprises 13 residues. The germline V gene has CDR1 SGDLS and CDR2 YYNGEE. V shed 0 bases and J shed 6 bases, with 10 bases lying between them. CDR3 bases: TGTGCCAGCAGCGTAGTCGGAGGGCTCGAGCAGTACTTC. Translation gives CASSVVGGLEQYF.

This clonotype came up a few times. The chain joins TRBV12-3 or TRBV12-4 to TRBJ2-7, with D unresolved. The V end was cut by 6 bases, the J end by 5 bases, with 17 bases between. This CDR3 has 14 residues. CDR3 DNA: TGTGCCAGCAGCCCAACACCGGGCGGTAACGAGCAGTACTTC. This codes for CASSPTPGGNEQYF.

The chain uses TRBV27 and TRBJ2-7; TRBD2 matches at 8 bases. This CDR3 is built from 14 residues. Germline values: CDR1 MNHEY, CDR2 SMNVEV (reference sequence). The V and J ends lost 8 bases and 4 bases, in that order; junction bases with no gene match: 10. The CDR3 loop is CASRRGGGWYEQYF. The CDR3 DNA sequence: TGTGCCAGCCGCCGAGGCGGGGGGTGGTACGAGCAGTACTTC.

The chain couples TRBV20-1 to TRBJ2-1, with 8 bases aligning to TRBD2. V was clipped by 4 bases and J by 10 bases; unmatched bases: 12. The CDR3 loop spans 14 amino acids. Germline V gene sequence: CDR1 DFQATT, CDR2 SNEGSKA (reference sequence). In nucleotides, the CDR3 is TGCAGTGCTAACCCCGGGACCGGGAGGGGGGAGCAGTTCTTC. Its translation: CSANPGTGRGEQFF.

The chain recombines TRBV27 with TRBJ1-4; possibly TRBD1 for D (6 bases). The CDR3 has 18 residues. V was trimmed by 3 bases and J by 7 bases, leaving 24 bases between them. CDR1 is MNHEY, CDR2 SMNVEV, per germline (reference sequence). CDR3 in DNA: TGTGCCAGCAGTTTCCATGGACAGTCTCCCAAGGGCGGTGAAAAACTGTTTTTT. Encoded protein: CASSFHGQSPKGGEKLFF.

As concerns this clonotype: A much larger clonotype is one base distant, so this may be a read error. The chain couples TRBV7-9 to TRBJ2-1; maybe TRBD2 (6 bases). Deletions cut 7 bases from V and 1 base from J, with 20 bases between. Germline assignment: CDR1 SEHNR and CDR2 FQNEAQ (reference sequence). The CDR3 has 17 residues. The CDR3 DNA is TGTGCCAGCAACCAACCGCTTGCGGGGCCGTCCTACAATGAGCAGTTCTTC. Encoded protein: CASNQPLAGPSYNEQFF.

V and J are TRBV29-1 and TRBJ1-2; D may be TRBD1 (6 bases). Per germline, CDR1 SQVTM and CDR2 ANQGSEA. The CDR3 has 14 residues. Trimming stripped 6 bases from V and 3 bases from J, with 17 bases between. CDR3 loop: CSVAYPGAHYGYTF. In nucleotides, the CDR3 is TGCAGCGTAGCATACCCAGGGGCTCACTATGGCTACACCTTC.